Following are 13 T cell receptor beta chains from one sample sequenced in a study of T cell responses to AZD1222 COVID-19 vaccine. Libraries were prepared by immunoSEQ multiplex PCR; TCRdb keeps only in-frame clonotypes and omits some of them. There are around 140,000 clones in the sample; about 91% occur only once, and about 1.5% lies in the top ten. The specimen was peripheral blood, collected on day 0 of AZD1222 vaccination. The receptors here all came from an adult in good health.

CDR3 region: CASSLQGVNGYTF. The CDR3 DNA sequence: TGTGCCAGCAGTCTTCAAGGGGTGAATGGCTACACCTTC. The chain combines TRBV6-5 with TRBJ1-2, with D possibly matching TRBD1 (5 bases). The V end lost 5 bases, the J end lost 6 bases, and 13 bases lay between the germline ends. Germline V gene lookup returns CDR1 MNHEY and CDR2 SVGAGI. The CDR3 totals 13 residues.

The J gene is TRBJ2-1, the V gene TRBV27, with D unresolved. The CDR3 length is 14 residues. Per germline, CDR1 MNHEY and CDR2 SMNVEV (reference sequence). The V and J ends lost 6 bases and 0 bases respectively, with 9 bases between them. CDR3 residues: CASRGQDSYNEQFF. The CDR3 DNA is TGTGCCAGCAGAGGTCAGGACTCCTACAATGAGCAGTTCTTC.

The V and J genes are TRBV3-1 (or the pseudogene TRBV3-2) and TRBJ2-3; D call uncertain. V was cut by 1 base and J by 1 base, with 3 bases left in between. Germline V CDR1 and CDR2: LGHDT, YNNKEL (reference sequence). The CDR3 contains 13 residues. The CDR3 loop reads CASSQVGTDTQYF. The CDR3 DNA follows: TGTGCCAGCAGCCAAGTTGGCACAGATACGCAGTATTTT.

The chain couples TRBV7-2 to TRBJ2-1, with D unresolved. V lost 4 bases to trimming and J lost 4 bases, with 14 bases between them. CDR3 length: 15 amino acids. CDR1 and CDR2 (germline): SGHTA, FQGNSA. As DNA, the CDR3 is TGTGCCAGCAGCTCCGCTCATAGTAGTTACAATGAGCAGTTCTTC. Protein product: CASSSAHSSYNEQFF.

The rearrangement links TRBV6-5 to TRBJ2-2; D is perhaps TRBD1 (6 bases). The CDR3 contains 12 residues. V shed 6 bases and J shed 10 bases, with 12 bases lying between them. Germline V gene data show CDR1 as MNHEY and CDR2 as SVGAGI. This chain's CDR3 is CASRPQGQELFF. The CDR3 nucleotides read TGTGCCAGCAGGCCACAGGGACAGGAGCTGTTTTTT.

The CDR3 DNA sequence: TGCGCCAGCAGCTTGGATGCCGGTTTATCTGAAGCTTTCTTT. Amino acid sequence: CASSLDAGLSEAFF. The chain carries TRBV5-1 and TRBJ1-1; D remains unclear. Between the trimmed V and J ends, which lost 0 bases and 6 bases, there was a span of 12 bases. CDR3 length equals 14 residues. Germline V gene lookup returns CDR1 SGHRS and CDR2 YFSETQ. Full variable domain (remainder filled in from reference TRBV5-1 and TRBJ1-1): KAGVTQTPRYLIKTRGQQVTLSCSPISGHRSVSWYQQTPGQGLQFLFEYFSETQRNKGNFPGRFSGRQFSNSRSEMNVSTLELGDSALYLCASSLDAGLSEAFFGQGTRLTVV.

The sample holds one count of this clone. The CDR3 coding sequence is TGTGCCAGCAGCCAAGATCCTGTGACCGGACTGGGGAGTACTGAAGCTTTCTTT. Translation: CASSQDPVTGLGSTEAFF. The chain is built from TRBV4-2 and TRBJ1-1; no definite D call. Between the trimmed V and J ends, which lost 0 bases and 5 bases, there was a span of 22 bases. Germline lookup yields CDR1 LGHNA and CDR2 YNFKEQ. The CDR3 runs to 18 residues.

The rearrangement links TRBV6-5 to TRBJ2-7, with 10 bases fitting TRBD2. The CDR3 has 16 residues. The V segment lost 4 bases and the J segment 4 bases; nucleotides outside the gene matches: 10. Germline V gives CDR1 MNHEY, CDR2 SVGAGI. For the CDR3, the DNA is TGTGCCAGCAGTTGGGTTGGAAGCGGGGGGGGTTACGAGCAGTACTTC. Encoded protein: CASSWVGSGGGYEQYF.

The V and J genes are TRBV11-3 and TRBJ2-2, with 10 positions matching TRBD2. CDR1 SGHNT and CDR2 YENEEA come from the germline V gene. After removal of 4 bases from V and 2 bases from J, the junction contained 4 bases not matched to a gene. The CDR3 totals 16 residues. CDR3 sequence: CASSSGLAVNTGELFF. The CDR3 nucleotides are TGTGCCAGCAGCTCAGGACTAGCGGTTAACACCGGGGAGCTGTTTTTT.

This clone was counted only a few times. CDR3 sequence: CASSSSSGSSYEQYF. The CDR3 nucleotides read TGTGCCAGCAGCTCATCGAGCGGGAGCTCCTACGAGCAGTACTTC. The chain couples TRBV6-1 to TRBJ2-7; 8 bases line up with TRBD2. Germline lookup yields CDR1 MNHNS and CDR2 SASEGT. The CDR3 totals 15 residues. V shed 6 bases, J shed 0 bases, and the junction held 7 bases outside the gene matches.

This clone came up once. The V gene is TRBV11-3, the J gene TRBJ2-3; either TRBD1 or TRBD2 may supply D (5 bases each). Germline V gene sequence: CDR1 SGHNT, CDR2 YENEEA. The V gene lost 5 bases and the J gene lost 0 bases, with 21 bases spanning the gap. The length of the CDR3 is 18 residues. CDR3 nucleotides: TGTGCCAGCAGCGACATCAACCGCTGGGACCCAAGCACAGATACGCAGTATTTT. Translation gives CASSDINRWDPSTDTQYF.

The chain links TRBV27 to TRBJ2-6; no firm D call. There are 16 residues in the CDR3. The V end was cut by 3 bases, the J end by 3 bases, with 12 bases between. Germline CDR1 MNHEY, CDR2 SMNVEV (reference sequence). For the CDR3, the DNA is TGTGCCAGCAGTTTGAGGAGCTCTAGTGGGGCCAACGTCCTGACTTTC. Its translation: CASSLRSSSGANVLTF.

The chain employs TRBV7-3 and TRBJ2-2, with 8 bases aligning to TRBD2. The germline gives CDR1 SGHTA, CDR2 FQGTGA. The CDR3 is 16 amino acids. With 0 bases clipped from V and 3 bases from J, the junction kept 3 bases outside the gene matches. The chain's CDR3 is CASSLTRGADTGELFF. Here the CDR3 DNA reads TGTGCCAGCAGCTTAACGCGGGGGGCCGACACCGGGGAGCTGTTTTTT.